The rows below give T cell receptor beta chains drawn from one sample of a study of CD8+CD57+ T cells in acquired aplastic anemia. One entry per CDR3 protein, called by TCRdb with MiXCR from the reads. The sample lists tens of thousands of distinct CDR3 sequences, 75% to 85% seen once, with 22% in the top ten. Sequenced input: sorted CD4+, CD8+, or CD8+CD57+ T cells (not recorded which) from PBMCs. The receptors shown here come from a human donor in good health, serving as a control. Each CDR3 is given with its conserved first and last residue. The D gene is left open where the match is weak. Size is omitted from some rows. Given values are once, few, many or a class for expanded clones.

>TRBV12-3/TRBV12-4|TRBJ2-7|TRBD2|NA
CASSLQAGVLEQYF
TGTGCCAGCAGTTTACAAGCGGGGGTGCTCGAGCAGTACTTC
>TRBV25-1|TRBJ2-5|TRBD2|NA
CASTRAGGLQETQYF
TGTGCCAGCACGAGAGCGGGGGGACTCCAAGAGACCCAGTACTTC
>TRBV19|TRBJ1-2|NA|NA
CASSDNTGTDYGYTF
TGTGCCAGTAGTGACAATACCGGGACGGACTATGGCTACACCTTC
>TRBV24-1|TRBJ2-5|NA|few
CATGALSTPSQETQYF
TGTGCCACCGGGGCCCTGTCGACACCTTCCCAAGAGACCCAGTACTTC
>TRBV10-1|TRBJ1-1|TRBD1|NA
CASSESGQGDTEAFF
TGCGCCAGCAGTGAGTCGGGACAGGGAGACACTGAAGCTTTCTTT
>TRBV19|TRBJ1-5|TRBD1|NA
CASGRTGVNQPQHF
TGTGCCAGTGGAAGGACAGGGGTCAATCAGCCCCAGCATTTT
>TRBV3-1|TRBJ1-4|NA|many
CASSHVATNEKLFF
TGTGCCAGCAGCCACGTTGCAACTAATGAAAAACTGTTTTTT
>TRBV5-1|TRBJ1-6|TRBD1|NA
CASSLEARTGGKKSSPLHF
TGCGCCAGCAGCTTGGAAGCCCGGACAGGGGGGAAGAAGAGCTCACCCCTCCACTTT
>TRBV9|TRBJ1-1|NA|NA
CASSVGGSTEAFF
TGTGCCAGCAGCGTAGGTGGCAGCACTGAAGCTTTCTTT
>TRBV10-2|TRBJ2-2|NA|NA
CASSNTGSYTGELFF
TGCGCCAGCAGTAATACAGGGAGTTACACCGGGGAGCTGTTTTTT
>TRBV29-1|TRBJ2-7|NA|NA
CSVSQGRNYEQYF
TGCAGCGTCTCACAGGGAAGGAACTACGAGCAGTACTTC
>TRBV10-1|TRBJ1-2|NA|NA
CASGRSGYPNYGYTF
TGCGCCAGCGGACGCTCGGGCTACCCTAACTATGGCTACACCTTC
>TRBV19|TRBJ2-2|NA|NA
CATEQGSTGELFF
TGTGCCACCGAACAGGGTAGTACCGGGGAGCTGTTTTTT
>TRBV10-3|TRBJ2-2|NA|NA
CAISGDSHTGELFF
TGTGCCATCAGTGGGGACTCACACACCGGGGAGCTGTTTTTT
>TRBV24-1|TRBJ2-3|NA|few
CATSDPLRGTDTQYF
TGTGCCACCAGTGACCCCCTTAGGGGTACAGATACGCAGTATTTT
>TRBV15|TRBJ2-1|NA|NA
CATSRDFRGSGANEQFF
TGTGCCACCAGCAGAGATTTCCGCGGTTCGGGCGCCAATGAGCAGTTCTTC
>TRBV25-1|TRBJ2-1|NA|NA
CASSEGDAGFEFF
TGTGCCAGCAGCGAAGGGGACGCCGGTTTTGAGTTCTTC
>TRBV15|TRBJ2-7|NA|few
CATSRDSATSYEQYF
TGCGCCACCAGCAGAGATTCAGCGACATCCTACGAGCAGTACTTC
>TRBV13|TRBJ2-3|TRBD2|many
CASSASAGGFSYSGTDTQYF
TGTGCCAGCAGCGCCTCAGCGGGGGGGTTCTCCTATTCTGGCACAGATACGCAGTATTTT
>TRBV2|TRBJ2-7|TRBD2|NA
CASSPRAGLAGAHEQYF
TGTGCCAGCAGTCCCAGGGCGGGACTAGCGGGGGCCCACGAGCAGTACTTC
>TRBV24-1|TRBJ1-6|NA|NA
CATSAGNSPLHF
TGTGCCACCAGTGCTGGAAATTCACCCCTCCACTTT
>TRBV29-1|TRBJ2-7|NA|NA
CSARVGGASSYEQYF
TGCAGTGCTAGAGTTGGGGGGGCCAGCTCCTACGAGCAGTACTTC
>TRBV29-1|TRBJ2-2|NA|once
CSVSLGLNTGELFF
TGCAGCGTTTCACTAGGCCTGAACACCGGGGAGCTGTTTTTT
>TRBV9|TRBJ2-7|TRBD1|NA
CASRGGHEQYF
TGTGCCAGCAGAGGGGGCCACGAGCAGTACTTC
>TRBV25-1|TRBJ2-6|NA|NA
CASSESRLGTGANVLTF
TGTGCCAGCAGTGAATCTAGGTTAGGGACTGGGGCCAACGTCCTGACTTTC
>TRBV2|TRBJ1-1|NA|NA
CASSEAGARATEAFF
TGTGCCAGCAGTGAAGCCGGGGCCCGTGCCACTGAAGCTTTCTTT
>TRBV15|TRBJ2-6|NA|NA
CATSSRVSGANVLTF
TGTGCCACCAGCAGCAGGGTGTCTGGGGCCAACGTCCTGACTTTC
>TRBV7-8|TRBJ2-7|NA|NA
CASSLGGFYEQYF
TGTGCCAGCAGCTTAGGAGGCTTCTACGAGCAGTACTTC
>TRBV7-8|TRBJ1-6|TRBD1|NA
CASSLEGTGNNSPLHF
TGTGCCAGCAGCTTAGAGGGGACAGGGAATAATTCACCCCTCCACTTT
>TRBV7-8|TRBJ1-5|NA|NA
CASSLDNQPQHF
TGTGCCAGCAGCCTTGACAATCAGCCCCAGCATTTT
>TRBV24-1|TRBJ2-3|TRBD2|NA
CATGTSGTDTQYF
TGTGCCACCGGGACTAGCGGCACAGATACGCAGTATTTT
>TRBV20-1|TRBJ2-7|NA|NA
CSARDVGAEQYF
TGCAGTGCCAGGGACGTGGGGGCCGAGCAGTACTTC
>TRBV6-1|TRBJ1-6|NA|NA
CASMRGGDSPLHF
TGTGCCAGCATGAGGGGTGGCGATTCACCCCTCCACTTT
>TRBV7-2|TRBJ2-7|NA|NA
CASSPFRSYEQYF
TGTGCCAGCAGCCCATTTAGGTCCTACGAGCAGTACTTC
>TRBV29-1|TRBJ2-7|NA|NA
CSVETGTQSYEQYF
TGCAGCGTTGAAACAGGCACCCAATCCTACGAGCAGTACTTC
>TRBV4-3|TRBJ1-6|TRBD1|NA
CASSQETGDNSPLHF
TGCGCCAGCAGCCAAGAGACAGGGGATAATTCACCCCTCCACTTT
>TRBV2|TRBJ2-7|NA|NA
CASSEARQNPYEQYF
TGTGCCAGCAGTGAAGCGCGGCAGAATCCCTACGAGCAGTACTTC
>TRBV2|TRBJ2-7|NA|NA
CASSLQGDHYEQYF
TGTGCCAGCAGTCTGCAGGGAGACCACTACGAGCAGTACTTC
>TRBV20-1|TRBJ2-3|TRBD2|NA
CSAPIGGADTQYF
TGCAGTGCCCCGATTGGGGGGGCAGATACGCAGTATTTT
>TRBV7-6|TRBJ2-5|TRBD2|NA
CASSLAPGTSGVVETQYF
TGTGCCAGCAGCTTGGCACCCGGGACTAGCGGGGTTGTGGAGACCCAGTACTTC
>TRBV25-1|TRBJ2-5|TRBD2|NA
CASSLSGAQETQYF
TGTGCCAGCAGCTTAAGCGGGGCCCAAGAGACCCAGTACTTC
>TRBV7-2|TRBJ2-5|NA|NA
CASSNGLETQYF
TGTGCCAGCAGCAATGGGTTAGAGACCCAGTACTTC
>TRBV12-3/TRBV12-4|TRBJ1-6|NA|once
CASRDAANSPLHF
TGTGCCAGCAGGGACGCGGCTAATTCACCCCTCCACTTT
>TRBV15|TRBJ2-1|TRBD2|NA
CAPSRERGGYNEQFF
TGTGCCCCCAGCAGAGAGCGGGGGGGATACAATGAGCAGTTCTTC
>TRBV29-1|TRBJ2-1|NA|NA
CSATGPTNYNEQFF
TGCAGCGCTACGGGACCGACGAACTACAATGAGCAGTTCTTC
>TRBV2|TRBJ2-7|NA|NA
CASTSPRDSYYEQYF
TGTGCCAGCACCTCACCCCGGGACTCCTACTACGAGCAGTACTTC
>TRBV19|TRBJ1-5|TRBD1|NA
CASRDRVGNQPQHF
TGTGCCAGTAGGGACAGGGTCGGCAATCAGCCCCAGCATTTT
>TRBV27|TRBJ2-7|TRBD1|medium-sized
CASKFGTGAEQYF
TGTGCCAGTAAGTTCGGGACAGGGGCTGAGCAGTACTTC
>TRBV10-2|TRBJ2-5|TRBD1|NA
CASQPGQKETQYF
TGTGCCAGCCAACCGGGACAGAAAGAGACCCAGTACTTC
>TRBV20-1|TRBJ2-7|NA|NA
CSARDAAYSYEQYF
TGCAGTGCTAGAGATGCGGCGTACTCCTACGAGCAGTACTTC